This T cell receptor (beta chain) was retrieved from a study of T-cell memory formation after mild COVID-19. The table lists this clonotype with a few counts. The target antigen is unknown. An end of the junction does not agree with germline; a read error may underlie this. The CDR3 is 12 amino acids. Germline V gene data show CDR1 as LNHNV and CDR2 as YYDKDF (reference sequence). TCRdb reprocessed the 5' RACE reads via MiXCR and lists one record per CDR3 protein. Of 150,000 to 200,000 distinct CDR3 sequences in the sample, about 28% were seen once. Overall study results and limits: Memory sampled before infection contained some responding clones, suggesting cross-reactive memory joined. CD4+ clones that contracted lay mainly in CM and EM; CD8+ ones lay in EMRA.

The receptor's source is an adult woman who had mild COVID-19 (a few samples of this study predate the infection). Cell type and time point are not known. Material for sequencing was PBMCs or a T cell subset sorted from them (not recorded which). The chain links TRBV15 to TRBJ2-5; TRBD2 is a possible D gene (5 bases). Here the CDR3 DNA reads TGTGCCACCAGCAGAGATGATACAAGAGGGTTCTTC. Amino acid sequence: CATSRDDTRGFF.